This T cell receptor (beta chain) was identified during a study of neoadjuvant nivolumab and ipilimumab in lung cancer. Profiled with immunoSEQ multiplex PCR; TCRdb holds only in-frame clones, not every one. The sample lists tens of thousands of clones; 85% to 90% were seen once. The sequenced sample was peripheral blood, obtained before neoadjuvant nivolumab, alone or with ipilimumab. This receptor was obtained from an adult with non-small cell lung cancer.

CDR3 coding DNA: TGTGCCAGCTCAACAGGACAGGGAACAGGGTACGAGCAGTACTTC. Amino acids: CASSTGQGTGYEQYF. V and J are TRBV18 and TRBJ2-7, with 8 bases matching TRBD1. CDR3 size: 15 residues. Unmatched junction bases numbered 10, after V lost 5 bases and J lost 4 bases. CDR1 and CDR2 from the germline V gene are KGHSH and LQKENI.